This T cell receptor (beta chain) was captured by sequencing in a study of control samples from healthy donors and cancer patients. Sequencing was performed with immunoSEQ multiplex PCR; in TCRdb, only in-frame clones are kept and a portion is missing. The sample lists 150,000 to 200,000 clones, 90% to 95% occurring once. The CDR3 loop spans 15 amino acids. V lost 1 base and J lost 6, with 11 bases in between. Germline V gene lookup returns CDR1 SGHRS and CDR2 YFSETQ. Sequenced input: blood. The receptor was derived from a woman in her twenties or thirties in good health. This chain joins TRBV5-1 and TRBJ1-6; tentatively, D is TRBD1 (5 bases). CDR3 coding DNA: TGCGCCAGCAGCTTGTGGGCAGGGAGTAATTCACCCCTCCACTTT. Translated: CASSLWAGSNSPLHF.